This T cell receptor (beta chain) is from a study of blood T cell repertoires in COVID-19 (dated by TCRdb to 2020 to 2021). For the wider study: Samples covering the acute and convalescent phases of COVID-19 were provided by collaborators in the United States, Italy and Spain. The prospective study material was composed of cDNA or gDNA derived from T cells, B-cell-depleted T cells, or PBMCs. Deeply sampled blood TCRbeta repertoires from subjects exposed to, actively infected with, or recovered from COVID-19 were included in the dataset. A freely available public database, intended as a resource for researchers studying the immune response to SARS-CoV-2, is where the repertoires were released. Samples were obtained from the ongoing ImmuneRACE study (first 160 participants) and from some 1,200 subjects provided by 6 global collaborators. The sample metadata nearly always contained a de-identified subject ID, COVID-19 status, age in years and sex. Where HLA class I and class II types were available, the types were taken from metadata supplied by the sample provider, not from assay-based typing. Beyond this particular receptor, the publication reports: Clinical and demographic metadata were provided uncurated, with the amount varying by source and participant.

Trimmed from V: 2 bases; trimmed from J: 5 bases; junction bases lacking a gene match: 9. According to the germline V gene, CDR1 reads LGHNA and CDR2 reads YSLEER. The CDR3 covers 16 residues, taking in both the cysteine and the phenylalanine. Of all the DNA, just the CDR3 is kept, 48 bases in frame from base 1. TCRbeta CDR3 regions were amplified from genomic DNA using the immunoSEQ Assay, a bias-controlled multiplex PCR. The paper's data handling went like this. The number of nucleated cells in each sample was estimated from the amplification of reference gene primers within the assay. To quantify the absolute abundance of each unique TCRbeta CDR3 rearrangement, sequence reads were collapsed and filtered. For each sample, productive Simpson clonality was calculated by taking the square root of Simpson's diversity index across productive rearrangements. This immuneACCESS table, as held by TCRdb, lists in-frame sequences with V and J called but not all clones. Of the missing ones, under half trace to an unresolved V gene in checked studies; the others have no known cause. From that table come the V and J calls and clone size; the DNA was used to work out D and trimming. The sample table holds about 200,000 clones, of which over 70% were seen once. About 6.3% of the sample belongs to the ten largest clones.

Whole blood was collected in K2EDTA tubes by collaborating institutions according to the institutions' own protocols. For TCRbeta analysis, collaborator samples were shipped as frozen whole blood, as isolated PBMCs, or as DNA extracted from either sample type. Comment on this clone: It has no known antigen specificity. No base-level quality is on record; no much larger clone is a single base apart.

In this chain, TRBV4-3 is recombined with TRBJ2-1, with TRBD1 matching 7 junction bases. The specimen sequenced was peripheral blood. The TCR sequence derives from a man in his 60s with acute or convalescent COVID-19. The CDR3 corresponds to CASSQLSGTAHNEQFF. The DNA sequence follows: TGCGCCAGCAGCCAACTTTCCGGGACAGCGCACAATGAGCAGTTCTTC.